Listed here are 27 T cell receptor beta chains from one sample, sequenced in a study of blood T cell repertoires in COVID-19. Profiling relied on immunoSEQ multiplex PCR, and the TCRdb table lists in-frame clones only, not all of them. The sample consists of hundreds of thousands of clones, roughly 87% of them appearing once. Sequencing used PBMCs or T cells enriched from blood (not recorded which). These receptors all stem from a woman aged 40 to 50 who had recovered from COVID-19.

The J gene is TRBJ2-6, the V gene TRBV19; TRBD2 matches at 12 bases. The CDR3 extends over 16 amino acids. CDR1 and CDR2 (germline): LNHDA, SQIVND (reference sequence). The V and J ends lost 4 bases and 2 bases, in that order; junction bases with no gene match: 0. CDR3 bases: TGTGCCAGTAGTAGGACTAGCGGGACTGGGGCCAACGTCCTGACTTTC. It is translated as CASSRTSGTGANVLTF.

The chain recombines TRBV7-9 with TRBJ2-3; TRBD2 might be the D (7 bases). The CDR3 runs to 15 residues. Deletions cut 6 bases from V and 0 bases from J, with 13 bases between. Germline values: CDR1 SEHNR, CDR2 FQNEAQ (reference sequence). The CDR3 DNA reads as TGTGCCAGCAGTCCGGCGGGGGCTAGCACAGATACGCAGTATTTT. This sequence encodes CASSPAGASTDTQYF.

The rearrangement uses TRBV3-1 (or the pseudogene TRBV3-2) and TRBJ2-3; a weak D match, TRBD1 (6 bases). Germline CDR1 reads LGHDT; CDR2 reads YNNKEL (reference sequence). The V gene lost 3 bases and the J gene lost 4 bases, with 14 bases spanning the gap. The CDR3 contains 15 residues. CDR3 coding DNA: TGTGCCAGCAGCCAGTACCGACAGGAGGCAGATACGCAGTATTTT. It codes for CASSQYRQEADTQYF.

The rearrangement links TRBV7-3 to TRBJ2-2, with unresolved D. V lost 1 base and J 3 bases, leaving 9 bases between the germline ends. Germline assignment: CDR1 SGHTA and CDR2 FQGTGA. This CDR3 contains 15 residues. CDR3 bases: TGTGCCAGCAGCTTAAGTGCTGGAGACACCGGGGAGCTGTTTTTT. It codes for CASSLSAGDTGELFF.

V usage is TRBV5-1 and J usage is TRBJ2-7, with 11 bases identical to TRBD2. CDR1 and CDR2 (germline): SGHRS, YFSETQ. V lost 4 bases to trimming and J lost 5 bases; unmatched junction nucleotides: 8. CDR3 length equals 15 residues. CDR3 amino acids: CASSRILAGADEQYF. The CDR3 DNA follows: TGCGCCAGCAGCCGAATACTAGCGGGAGCCGACGAGCAGTACTTC.

The chain joins TRBV7-8 to TRBJ1-5, with D maybe TRBD1 (6 bases). Per germline, CDR1 SGHVS and CDR2 FQNEAQ. This CDR3 comprises 14 residues. V dropped 0 bases and J dropped 5 bases, with 8 bases sitting between them. The CDR3 region is CASSLADSYQPQHF. The CDR3, as DNA: TGTGCCAGCAGCTTAGCGGACAGTTATCAGCCCCAGCATTTT.

The CDR3 bases are TGTGCCAGCAGTACATCGAACACCGGGGAGCTGTTTTTT. This translates into CASSTSNTGELFF. V usage is TRBV27 and J usage is TRBJ2-2; D gene ambiguous. The CDR3 has 13 amino acids. Trimming took off 5 bases at V and 0 bases at J, with 4 bases between the two ends. From germline, CDR1 is MNHEY and CDR2 SMNVEV (reference sequence).

The V and J genes are TRBV15 and TRBJ2-1, with 14 bases aligning to TRBD2. This CDR3 spans 15 amino acids. Per the germline V gene, CDR1 is LNHNV and CDR2 is YYDKDF (reference sequence). Trimming took 5 bases from V and 10 from J; bases not matched to a gene: 7. The CDR3 bases are TGTGCCACCAGCCCGGGACTAGCGGGAGCTTGGGAGCAGTTCTTC. Amino acids: CATSPGLAGAWEQFF.

This chain uses TRBV10-3 with TRBJ2-6; D might be TRBD1 (5 bases). There are 15 residues in the CDR3. CDR1 ENHRY and CDR2 SYGVKD come from the germline V gene. Deletions cut 3 bases from V and 0 bases from J, with 6 bases between. This CDR3 reads CAISEGDSGANVLTF. CDR3 nucleotide sequence: TGTGCCATCAGTGAAGGGGACTCTGGGGCCAACGTCCTGACTTTC.

The chain is built from TRBV28 and TRBJ1-1, with TRBD1 matching over 7 bases. Trimming removed 6 bases from V and 8 bases from J; junction bases left unmatched: 9. This CDR3 is 13 amino acids long. Germline CDR1 MDHEN, CDR2 SYDVKM. DNA for the CDR3: TGTGCCAGCAGGGGGTTTAACAGGGGAGAAGCTTTCTTT. It encodes CASRGFNRGEAFF.

This chain uses TRBV28 with TRBJ2-7, with TRBD2 identical over 7 bases. V dropped 3 bases and J dropped 4; count of bases not matched to a gene: 6. Looked up from germline, CDR1 is MDHEN and CDR2 is SYDVKM. The CDR3 runs 14 residues. CDR3 region: CASSFLRESYEQYF. The CDR3, as DNA: TGTGCCAGCAGTTTTTTGCGGGAGTCATACGAGCAGTACTTC.

The chain uses TRBV6-5 and TRBJ1-1, with a tentative D call TRBD1 (5 bases). From germline, CDR1 is MNHEY and CDR2 SVGAGI. V lost 6 bases and J lost 1, with 12 bases in between. The CDR3 runs 14 residues. CDR3 sequence reads: CASRKATANTEAFF. The CDR3 DNA is TGTGCCAGCAGAAAGGCGACAGCGAACACTGAAGCTTTCTTT.

As DNA, the CDR3 is TGTGCCAGCAGCTTGGAGCCGGGAGGAAAGGAGACCCAGTACTTC. It translates to CASSLEPGGKETQYF. The chain combines TRBV7-6 with TRBJ2-5; 7 bases align to TRBD2. With V trimmed by 3 bases and J by 5 bases, 9 bases remained unmatched. CDR3 size: 15 residues. CDR1 SGHVS and CDR2 FNYEAQ come from the germline V gene.

The chain joins TRBV18 to TRBJ2-7; 8 bases fit TRBD2. Per the germline V gene, CDR1 is KGHSH and CDR2 is LQKENI. V dropped 3 bases and J dropped 2; count of bases not matched to a gene: 12. The CDR3 covers 17 residues. The CDR3 spells CASSPSGGAGGAYEQYF. The CDR3 DNA reads as TGTGCCAGCTCACCGTCCGGGGGGGCCGGCGGCGCCTACGAGCAGTACTTC.

This chain connects TRBV7-9 to TRBJ1-6; 10 bases are a match to TRBD1. Looked up from germline, CDR1 is SEHNR and CDR2 is FQNEAQ (reference sequence). This CDR3 contains 17 residues. Trimming cost V 5 bases and J 2 bases; bases outside gene matches: 6. The CDR3 loop is CASSNRDRGAYNSPLHF. Here the CDR3 DNA reads TGTGCCAGCAGCAACCGGGACAGGGGCGCCTATAATTCACCCCTCCACTTT.

This chain uses TRBV5-1 with TRBJ2-1; D gene unclear. Germline lookup yields CDR1 SGHRS and CDR2 YFSETQ. Trimming removed 4 bases at V and 5 bases at J, with 13 bases between. The CDR3 runs to 14 residues. The CDR3 nucleotides read TGCGCCAGCAGCGACCCTAGTTCCCACAATGAGCAGTTCTTC. It specifies CASSDPSSHNEQFF.

This chain uses TRBV5-6 with TRBJ2-3; 7 positions match TRBD1. Germline V gives CDR1 SGHDT, CDR2 YYEEEE. This CDR3 comprises 14 residues. Losses at the gene ends were 0 bases for V and 4 bases for J; bases not matched to a gene: 2. CDR3 amino acids: CASSLVQGADTQYF. The DNA of the CDR3 is TGTGCCAGCAGCTTGGTCCAGGGGGCAGATACGCAGTATTTT. The entire variable domain, with the rest obtained from reference TRBV5-6 and TRBJ2-3, is as follows: DAGVTQSPTHLIKTRGQQVTLRCSPKSGHDTVSWYQQALGQGPQFIFQYYEEEERQRGNFPDRFSGHQFPNYSSELNVNALLLGDSALYLCASSLVQGADTQYFGPGTRLTVL.

The rearrangement joins TRBV7-8 to TRBJ2-7, with 7 bases identical to TRBD2. V trimming: 5 bases; J trimming: 0 bases; junction bases outside the gene matches: 13. Germline CDR1 is SGHVS and CDR2 is FQNEAQ. CDR3 length: 17 residues. The CDR3, as DNA: TGTGCCAGCAGCAGCGGGGAGGGCCGGGGGAGCTCCTACGAGCAGTACTTC. The encoded protein is CASSSGEGRGSSYEQYF.

This clone was detected once. The chain couples TRBV12-3 or TRBV12-4 to TRBJ2-7; perhaps TRBD1 as D (5 bases). Deletions cut 2 bases from V and 4 bases from J, with 9 bases between. The CDR3 is made up of 13 amino acids. CDR3 sequence (DNA): TGTGCCAGCAGTTTACGACAGAATTACGAGCAGTACTTC. Translated, it gives CASSLRQNYEQYF.

The rearrangement joins TRBV7-2 to TRBJ1-6; D unresolved. Between the trimmed V and J ends, which lost 6 bases and 7 bases, there was a span of 16 bases. Per germline, CDR1 SGHTA and CDR2 FQGNSA. This CDR3 is built from 15 residues. CDR3 in amino acids: CASRTVRRSNSPLHF. In nucleotides, the CDR3 is TGTGCCAGCAGGACGGTCCGCCGGAGCAATTCACCCCTCCACTTT.

The chain has TRBV7-9 and TRBJ2-1; D not certain. CDR3 size: 14 residues. Germline V gene lookup returns CDR1 SEHNR and CDR2 FQNEAQ (reference sequence). V gave up 2 bases and J gave up 5 bases, with 10 bases separating them. The CDR3 coding sequence is TGTGCCAGCAGCTTAAGGAGCGCGGACAATGAGCAGTTCTTC. It specifies CASSLRSADNEQFF.

There are a few counts of this clone. The V gene is TRBV7-9, the J gene TRBJ2-3, with TRBD2 matching 11 bases. Germline loops: CDR1 SEHNR, CDR2 FQNEAQ (reference sequence). V shed 5 bases and J 5 bases; nucleotides not matched to a gene: 6. This CDR3 has 15 residues. CDR3 in DNA: TGTGCCAGCAGCCAACTAGCGGGAGCGGAAGATACGCAGTATTTT. This translates into CASSQLAGAEDTQYF.

The DNA for the CDR3 is TGTGCCACCAGCAGAGACTTAGCGGGAGTGGGTGAGCAGTACTTC. The encoded protein is CATSRDLAGVGEQYF. This chain links TRBV15 with TRBJ2-7; TRBD2 agrees at 9 bases. Germline V gives CDR1 LNHNV, CDR2 YYDKDF (reference sequence). Trimming took 0 bases from V and 7 from J; bases not matched to a gene: 7. The CDR3 runs 15 residues.

This chain links TRBV28 with TRBJ1-2, with 9 bases fitting TRBD1. V shed 3 bases and J 3 bases; nucleotides not matched to a gene: 5. The germline gives CDR1 MDHEN, CDR2 SYDVKM. The CDR3 runs 15 residues. The CDR3 DNA reads as TGTGCCAGCAGTTTCGGGGACAGGGTCGACTATGGCTACACCTTC. Translation: CASSFGDRVDYGYTF.

This clone was seen only a few times. The rearrangement links TRBV5-1 to TRBJ2-7; 9 bases line up with TRBD2. The V gene end was trimmed by 4 bases and the J gene end by 4 bases; junction bases not matched to a gene: 9. CDR1 is SGHRS and CDR2 is YFSETQ in the germline V gene. The CDR3 length is 15 residues. The CDR3 DNA is TGCGCCAGCAGCCCGATTAGCGGGAGTAGGTACGAGCAGTACTTC. Residues: CASSPISGSRYEQYF.

CDR3 DNA: TGTGCCAGCAGTTCCGTGACTCAGTACGTGACCAAAAACATTCAGTACTTC. It translates to CASSSVTQYVTKNIQYF. The V gene is TRBV28, the J gene TRBJ2-4; D remains unclear. The V end was cut by 4 bases, the J end by 2 bases, with 18 bases between. CDR1 and CDR2 from the germline V gene are MDHEN and SYDVKM. The CDR3 runs to 17 residues.

J is TRBJ2-7 and V is TRBV12-1; whether TRBD1, the table's D call, matches the DNA was not checked. TRBV12-1 is described as a pseudogene. The CDR3 length is 14 residues. The CDR3 spells CASSSPGAAYEQYF. The CDR3 DNA follows: TGTGCCAGCAGCTCCCCAGGGGCAGCCTACGAGCAGTACTTC.